This is a list of T cell receptor beta chains from one sample in a study of CD8 T cells in Susac syndrome. TCRdb re-called the immunoSEQ multiplex PCR reads with MiXCR, one entry per CDR3 protein. The sample has approximately 170,000 distinct CDR3 sequences, approximately 94% seen once; the top ten hold almost 0.095%. Material: CD4+ T cells from PBMCs. The receptors were gathered from a human donor with multiple sclerosis. Both conserved end residues are part of each CDR3. The order of the fields is clone size, V gene, J gene, D gene, CDR3 length, CDR3 DNA, CDR3 protein. The D gene is left open where the match is weak. Only some rows state a clone size, as once, few, many or a class for expanded clones.

abundance: NA
v_gene: TRBV4-1
j_gene: TRBJ1-5
d_gene: NA
len: 16
CDR3nt: TGCGCCAGCAGCCATCCCAACGGGGACCCACGAAAGCCCCAGCATTTT
CDR3aa: CASSHPNGDPRKPQHF

abundance: NA
v_gene: TRBV6-5
j_gene: TRBJ2-1
d_gene: TRBD2
len: 15
CDR3nt: TGTGCCAGCAGATTCGGGACTAGCGGGAGGTATGAGCAGTTCTTC
CDR3aa: CASRFGTSGRYEQFF

abundance: NA
v_gene: TRBV7-9
j_gene: TRBJ2-7
d_gene: NA
len: 15
CDR3nt: TGTGCCAGCAGCTACGGGACCCAAAAGTGGGACGAGCAGTACTTC
CDR3aa: CASSYGTQKWDEQYF

abundance: once
v_gene: TRBV25-1
j_gene: TRBJ2-1
d_gene: NA
len: 16
CDR3nt: TGTGCCAGCTCCGCAGCTGGAAGTACGGATGGGAGTGAGCAGTTCTTC
CDR3aa: CASSAAGSTDGSEQFF

abundance: once
v_gene: TRBV9
j_gene: TRBJ2-2
d_gene: NA
len: 15
CDR3nt: TGTGCCAGCAGCGGGAAACAGGTCTCCACCGGGGAGCTGTTTTTT
CDR3aa: CASSGKQVSTGELFF

abundance: NA
v_gene: TRBV6-1
j_gene: TRBJ2-3
d_gene: NA
len: 16
CDR3nt: TGTGCCAGCAGTGCGGGCGCTAGCAGTGGCACAGATACGCAGTATTTT
CDR3aa: CASSAGASSGTDTQYF

abundance: NA
v_gene: TRBV9
j_gene: TRBJ2-3
d_gene: NA
len: 16
CDR3nt: TGTGCCAGCAGCGTGGGGCGGGACAGTAGCACAGATACGCAGTATTTT
CDR3aa: CASSVGRDSSTDTQYF

abundance: once
v_gene: TRBV6-6
j_gene: TRBJ2-7
d_gene: NA
len: 16
CDR3nt: TGTGCCAGCAGTTACTCGAGGGTGAGAGGGGGGAACGAGCAGTACTTC
CDR3aa: CASSYSRVRGGNEQYF

abundance: NA
v_gene: TRBV28
j_gene: TRBJ2-4
d_gene: NA
len: 12
CDR3nt: TGTGCCAGCAGTTTAGTACGGAACATTCAGTACTTC
CDR3aa: CASSLVRNIQYF

abundance: NA
v_gene: TRBV19
j_gene: TRBJ1-5
d_gene: NA
len: 12
CDR3nt: TGTGCCAGTAGTAGGGGGGGTCAGCCCCAGCATTTT
CDR3aa: CASSRGGQPQHF

abundance: NA
v_gene: TRBV9
j_gene: TRBJ2-3
d_gene: TRBD2
len: 16
CDR3nt: TGTGCCAGCAGCGTGACCGGTACTAGCGGTACAGATACGCAGTATTTT
CDR3aa: CASSVTGTSGTDTQYF

abundance: NA
v_gene: TRBV27
j_gene: TRBJ2-5
d_gene: TRBD2
len: 15
CDR3nt: TGTGCCAGCAGTTTTTTAACCGGGACTAGCGGATTACAGTACTTC
CDR3aa: CASSFLTGTSGLQYF

abundance: NA
v_gene: TRBV30
j_gene: TRBJ1-4
d_gene: NA
len: 13
CDR3nt: TGTGCCTGGAGTGAACAGGGTAGCGAAAAACTGTTTTTT
CDR3aa: CAWSEQGSEKLFF

abundance: NA
v_gene: TRBV28
j_gene: TRBJ2-2
d_gene: NA
len: 15
CDR3nt: TGTGCCAGCAGTTACCACTCCGGTGACACCGGGGAGCTGTTTTTT
CDR3aa: CASSYHSGDTGELFF

abundance: NA
v_gene: TRBV10-3
j_gene: TRBJ2-7
d_gene: TRBD1
len: 15
CDR3nt: TGTGCCATCAGGTCAGTCCGGGACAGGGGACACGAGCAGTACTTC
CDR3aa: CAIRSVRDRGHEQYF

abundance: once
v_gene: TRBV20-1
j_gene: TRBJ1-1
d_gene: TRBD1
len: 12
CDR3nt: TGCAGTGCTAGAGGTTGGACAGGCGAAGCTTTCTTT
CDR3aa: CSARGWTGEAFF

abundance: NA
v_gene: TRBV18
j_gene: TRBJ2-4
d_gene: TRBD1
len: 13
CDR3nt: TGTGCCAGCTATCTGGACAGGTCACCGATTCAGTACTTC
CDR3aa: CASYLDRSPIQYF

abundance: NA
v_gene: TRBV5-1
j_gene: TRBJ2-2
d_gene: TRBD1
len: 14
CDR3nt: TGCGCCAGCAGCTGGGACAGGGCGACCGGGGAGCTGTTTTTT
CDR3aa: CASSWDRATGELFF

abundance: NA
v_gene: TRBV7-2
j_gene: TRBJ2-7
d_gene: NA
len: 14
CDR3nt: TGTGCCAGCAGCCGGGGACGGGGTGGGGTGGAGCAGTACTTC
CDR3aa: CASSRGRGGVEQYF

abundance: NA
v_gene: TRBV6-5
j_gene: TRBJ2-7
d_gene: TRBD1
len: 14
CDR3nt: TGTGCCAGCAGGGGGGACAGGGGTTTCTACGAGCAGTACTTC
CDR3aa: CASRGDRGFYEQYF

abundance: NA
v_gene: TRBV28
j_gene: TRBJ2-3
d_gene: TRBD1
len: 14
CDR3nt: TGTGCCAGCAGGGGACAGGGGTACACAGATACGCAGTATTTT
CDR3aa: CASRGQGYTDTQYF

abundance: once
v_gene: TRBV19
j_gene: TRBJ1-2
d_gene: NA
len: 13
CDR3nt: TGTGCCAGTAGTATATCTGCTCAGTATGGCTACACCTTC
CDR3aa: CASSISAQYGYTF